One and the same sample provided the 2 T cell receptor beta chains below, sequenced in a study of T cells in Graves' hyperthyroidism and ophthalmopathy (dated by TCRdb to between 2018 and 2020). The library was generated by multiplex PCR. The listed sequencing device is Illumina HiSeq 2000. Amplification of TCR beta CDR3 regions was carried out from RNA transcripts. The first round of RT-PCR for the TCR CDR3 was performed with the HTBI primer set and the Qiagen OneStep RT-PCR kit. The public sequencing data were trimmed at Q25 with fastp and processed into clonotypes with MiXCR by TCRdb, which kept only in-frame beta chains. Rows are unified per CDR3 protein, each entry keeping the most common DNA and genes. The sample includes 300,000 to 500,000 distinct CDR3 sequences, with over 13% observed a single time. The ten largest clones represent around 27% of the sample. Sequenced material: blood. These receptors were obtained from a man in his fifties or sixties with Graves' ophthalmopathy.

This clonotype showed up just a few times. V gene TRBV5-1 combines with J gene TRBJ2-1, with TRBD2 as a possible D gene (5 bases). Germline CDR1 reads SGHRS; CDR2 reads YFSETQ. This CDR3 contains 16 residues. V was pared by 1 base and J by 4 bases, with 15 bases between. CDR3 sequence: CASSLRGGQIYNEQFF. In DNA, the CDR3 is TGCGCCAGCAGCTTGAGAGGAGGCCAGATTTACAATGAGCAGTTCTTC.

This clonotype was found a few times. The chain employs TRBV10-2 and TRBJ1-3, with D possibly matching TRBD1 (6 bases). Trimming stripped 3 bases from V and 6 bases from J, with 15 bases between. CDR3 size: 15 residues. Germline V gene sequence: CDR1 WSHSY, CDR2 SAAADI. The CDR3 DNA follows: TGCGCCAGCAGTGACTCCGGGACATACGAAAACACCATATATTTT. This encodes CASSDSGTYENTIYF.